This TCR beta chain was identified in a study of patients and donors after allogeneic stem cell transplantation. The CDR3 spans 15 residues. The germline V and J ends were trimmed by 6 bases and 9 bases, with 23 bases remaining between them. TCRdb re-called the RT-PCR reads with MiXCR, one entry per CDR3 protein. The sample shows approximately 33,000 distinct CDR3 sequences, under 7.5% of them seen only once. This clonotype was seen repeatedly, ten times or more. Sequenced: blood, either unsorted or a sorted T cell fraction (not recorded which). The chain recombines TRBV12-3 or TRBV12-4 with TRBJ2-5; D remains ambiguous. This receptor was identified in a human donor who was either an allogeneic HSCT recipient or a stem cell or donor lymphocyte infusion donor (not recorded which). It is not recorded whose cells these are; they may come from a transplant donor. CDR3 in amino acids: CASRPLGQSASSQYF. CDR3 DNA sequence: TGTGCCAGCAGGCCCCTAGGGCAATCGGCGTCGTCCCAGTACTTC.